These T cell receptor beta chains were read from a single sample in a study of neurological immune-mediated disorders. TCRdb fed the 5' RACE reads into MiXCR, producing one record per CDR3 protein. This sample has tens of thousands of distinct CDR3 sequences, with about 1.8% found just once. The sequenced material came from PBMCs. The receptor set was obtained from a middle-aged woman with multiple sclerosis. Each CDR3 is given with its conserved first and last residue. A D gene is named only where the DNA matches it firmly. Some rows have no size entry. The others give once, few or many, or a class for an expanded clone.

clone size	V gene	D gene	J gene	CDR3 length	CDR3 protein	CDR3 DNA
many	TRBV12-3/TRBV12-4	.	TRBJ1-1	13	CASSRGQNTEAFF	TGTGCCAGCAGCCGGGGACAAAACACTGAAGCTTTCTTT
many	TRBV20-1	.	TRBJ1-6	15	CSARDPGSDNSPLHF	TGCAGTGCTAGAGATCCCGGGTCTGATAATTCACCCCTCCACTTT
many	TRBV6-5	.	TRBJ2-7	14	CASSPAPGAYEQYF	TGTGCCAGCAGTCCAGCGCCGGGGGCCTACGAGCAGTACTTC
many	TRBV20-1	.	TRBJ1-5	14	CSARNGFSNQPQHF	TGCAGTGCTAGAAACGGGTTTAGCAATCAGCCCCAGCATTTT
many	TRBV9	TRBD1	TRBJ1-2	19	CASSFEPMDRGYTNYGYTF	TGTGCCAGCAGCTTCGAGCCTATGGACAGGGGATATACGAACTATGGCTACACCTTC
many	TRBV10-3	.	TRBJ1-2	11	CAIRQQDENTF	TGTGCCATCAGGCAACAGGATGAAAACACCTTC
many	TRBV9	TRBD2	TRBJ2-7	14	CASSISSGGYEQYF	TGTGCCAGCAGCATTTCTAGCGGGGGCTACGAGCAGTACTTC
many	TRBV5-1	.	TRBJ2-1	14	CASSSGNSYNEQFF	TGCGCCAGCAGCTCTGGTAATTCTTACAATGAGCAGTTCTTC
many	TRBV6-2/TRBV6-3	TRBD1	TRBJ1-1	13	CASSSRGPGEAFF	TGTGCCAGCAGTTCCAGGGGGCCGGGGGAAGCTTTCTTT
many	TRBV4-1	.	TRBJ1-2	16	CASSQDPWEFFYGYTF	TGCGCCAGCAGCCAAGACCCCTGGGAGTTCTTCTATGGCTACACCTTC
many	TRBV7-9	TRBD1	TRBJ2-5	15	CASSPGQGEQETQYF	TGTGCCAGCAGTCCCGGACAGGGCGAGCAAGAGACCCAGTACTTC
few	TRBV20-1	TRBD2	TRBJ2-3	13	CSASGTSRSTQYF	TGCAGTGCTTCCGGGACTAGCCGGAGTACGCAGTATTTT
many	TRBV5-1	TRBD2	TRBJ2-2	15	CASSFGGGGTGELFF	TGCGCCAGCAGCTTTGGCGGGGGAGGCACCGGGGAGCTGTTTTTT
many	TRBV20-1	.	TRBJ1-2	13	CSARGTANYGYTF	TGCAGTGCTAGAGGTACAGCGAACTATGGCTACACCTTC
many	TRBV6-2/TRBV6-3	TRBD2	TRBJ2-7	17	CASRPGRLAGSSYEQYF	TGTGCCAGCAGGCCCGGACGTCTAGCGGGTAGCTCCTACGAGCAGTACTTC
.	TRBV3-1	TRBD2	TRBJ2-3	16	CASSWGPGLTTDTQYF	TGTGCCAGCAGCTGGGGACCGGGACTAACCACAGATACGCAGTATTTT
many	TRBV5-1	.	TRBJ2-2	15	CASSPRRGNTGELFF	TGCGCCAGCAGCCCAAGGCGGGGGAACACCGGGGAGCTGTTTTTT
many	TRBV20-1	TRBD1	TRBJ2-2	16	CSARGRTGLNTGELFF	TGCAGTGCTAGAGGCCGGACAGGGTTGAACACCGGGGAGCTGTTTTTT
many	TRBV9	.	TRBJ1-2	16	CASSSGGTNLMGGYTF	TGTGCCAGCAGCAGCGGGGGGACGAACTTAATGGGTGGCTACACCTTC
many	TRBV2	.	TRBJ2-1	14	CASSGSGSYNEQFF	TGTGCCAGCAGTGGAAGCGGCTCCTACAATGAGCAGTTCTTC
many	TRBV24-1	TRBD2	TRBJ2-1	16	CATSDPGLAGGNEQFF	TGTGCCACCAGTGACCCGGGACTAGCGGGGGGTAATGAGCAGTTCTTC
many	TRBV20-1	.	TRBJ1-4	14	CSASKQRLNEKLFF	TGCAGTGCTAGCAAACAGAGACTTAATGAAAAACTGTTTTTT
many	TRBV5-1	TRBD2	TRBJ2-3	15	CASSFGLADTDTQYF	TGCGCCAGCAGCTTTGGACTAGCGGACACAGATACGCAGTATTTT
many	TRBV5-1	TRBD1	TRBJ2-7	15	CASSLAVGQGHEQYF	TGCGCCAGCAGCTTGGCCGTAGGACAGGGGCACGAGCAGTACTTC
many	TRBV5-1	.	TRBJ2-7	15	CASSFGGIASYEQYF	TGCGCCAGCAGCTTCGGTGGCATCGCAAGCTACGAGCAGTACTTC
.	TRBV4-2	.	TRBJ1-2	13	CASSPGQRYGYTF	TGTGCCAGCAGCCCGGGGCAGCGCTATGGCTACACCTTC
many	TRBV15	TRBD1	TRBJ2-7	15	CATSRDLGQGNEQYF	TGTGCCACCAGCAGAGATTTAGGACAGGGCAACGAGCAGTACTTC
many	TRBV5-1	.	TRBJ2-2	13	CASRRRDGGELFF	TGCGCCAGCCGGAGGAGGGATGGCGGGGAGCTGTTTTTT
many	TRBV7-2	.	TRBJ1-1	13	CASSFDRRLVAFF	TGTGCCAGCAGCTTCGACAGGAGGCTAGTAGCTTTCTTT
many	TRBV7-8	.	TRBJ1-1	16	CASSGPRTPMNTEAFF	TGTGCCAGCAGCGGACCGAGGACCCCCATGAACACTGAAGCTTTCTTT
many	TRBV20-1	.	TRBJ2-3	10	CSAYRWTQYF	TGCAGTGCTTATAGGTGGACGCAGTATTTT
.	TRBV7-2	.	TRBJ2-1	12	CASSFRGNEQFF	TGTGCCAGCAGCTTCCGGGGCAATGAGCAGTTCTTC
many	TRBV20-1	.	TRBJ1-2	12	CSARVQAYGYTF	TGCAGTGCTAGAGTGCAGGCCTATGGCTACACCTTC
.	TRBV5-1	.	TRBJ2-7	13	CASSFSPAYEQYF	TGCGCCAGCAGCTTCTCTCCAGCCTACGAGCAGTACTTC
many	TRBV28	.	TRBJ2-3	15	CASSSSGGRTDTQYF	TGTGCCAGCAGCTCGTCTGGGGGGCGCACAGATACGCAGTATTTT
many	TRBV18	.	TRBJ2-7	13	CASSPPMVDEQYF	TGTGCCAGCTCACCACCTATGGTGGACGAGCAGTACTTC
many	TRBV20-1	TRBD1	TRBJ2-1	15	CSAIPGTGGNNEQFF	TGCAGTGCTATCCCCGGGACAGGGGGGAACAATGAGCAGTTCTTC
many	TRBV11-2	TRBD1	TRBJ2-7	14	CASSFRTGPYEQYF	TGTGCCAGCAGCTTCAGGACAGGGCCCTACGAGCAGTACTTC
many	TRBV2	TRBD1	TRBJ1-2	13	CASSEAQGGGYTF	TGTGCCAGCAGTGAGGCTCAGGGGGGCGGCTACACCTTC
many	TRBV7-6	.	TRBJ2-7	14	CASSDIKLGYEQYF	TGTGCCAGCAGCGATATCAAACTTGGCTACGAGCAGTACTTC
many	TRBV9	.	TRBJ1-1	13	CASSVRTGTEAFF	TGTGCCAGCAGCGTAAGAACGGGGACTGAAGCTTTCTTT
many	TRBV6-5	.	TRBJ1-6	18	CASSYSARGSLHNSPLHF	TGTGCCAGCAGTTACTCGGCTAGGGGTTCCCTTCATAATTCACCCCTCCACTTT
.	TRBV29-1	.	TRBJ1-1	11	CSVGRYTEAFF	TGCAGCGTTGGTCGCTACACTGAAGCTTTCTTT
many	TRBV11-2	.	TRBJ2-1	14	CASSLRGYLNEQFF	TGTGCCAGCAGCTTAAGGGGGTATTTAAATGAGCAGTTCTTC
few	TRBV13	.	TRBJ2-7	16	CASSSLLGGGSYEQYF	TGTGCCAGCAGCTCCCTTTTAGGGGGGGGATCCTACGAGCAGTACTTC
many	TRBV5-1	.	TRBJ2-4	12	CASSLRDDIQYF	TGCGCCAGCAGCTTGCGGGATGACATTCAGTACTTC
many	TRBV7-9	.	TRBJ1-2	13	CASSLAPSYGYTF	TGTGCCAGCAGCTTAGCGCCGTCCTATGGCTACACCTTC
many	TRBV7-8	TRBD1	TRBJ2-1	13	CASSPRTGRVEFF	TGTGCCAGCAGCCCCCGGACAGGGCGGGTGGAGTTCTTC
many	TRBV29-1	.	TRBJ2-3	13	CSAQKGLTDTQYF	TGCAGCGCCCAGAAGGGGCTCACAGATACGCAGTATTTT
.	TRBV18	.	TRBJ2-3	17	CASSPVGQRQQTDTQYF	TGTGCCAGCTCACCAGTTGGGCAGCGCCAACAAACAGATACGCAGTATTTT
many	TRBV5-1	.	TRBJ2-2	12	CASSFGGGELFF	TGCGCCAGCAGCTTCGGAGGCGGGGAGCTGTTTTTT
many	TRBV20-1	.	TRBJ1-5	14	CSARGGASNQPQHF	TGCAGTGCTAGAGGGGGGGCAAGCAATCAGCCCCAGCATTTT
many	TRBV15	.	TRBJ2-1	17	CATSTYKNGRADNEQFF	TGTGCCACCAGCACTTACAAAAACGGACGGGCAGACAATGAGCAGTTCTTC
many	TRBV20-1	.	TRBJ2-5	14	CSARNPESQETQYF	TGCAGTGCTAGAAACCCAGAGAGCCAAGAGACCCAGTACTTC
many	TRBV5-1	TRBD1	TRBJ2-2	14	CASRMTGYTGELFF	TGCGCCAGCAGGATGACAGGGTACACCGGGGAGCTGTTTTTT
many	TRBV20-1	.	TRBJ2-1	15	CSAQARRRSYNEQFF	TGCAGTGCTCAGGCCCGCCGACGCTCCTACAATGAGCAGTTCTTC
many	TRBV5-1	TRBD2	TRBJ2-1	14	CASSLTGGPHEQFF	TGCGCCAGCAGCTTGACGGGGGGGCCCCATGAGCAGTTCTTC
few	TRBV6-5	.	TRBJ1-2	13	CASSYGRNYGYTF	TGTGCCAGCAGTTACGGCAGAAACTATGGCTACACCTTC
many	TRBV6-1	.	TRBJ1-6	17	CASSVDSLRSYNSPLHF	TGTGCCAGCAGTGTTGACAGCCTCCGCTCCTATAATTCACCCCTCCACTTT